A single sample is the source of the 14 T cell receptor beta chains below, sequenced in a study of long-term antiretroviral therapy in people with HIV. Survey-level immunoSEQ v3.0 assays were run. Here immunoSEQ multiplex PCR was the method, and the copy in TCRdb shows in-frame clones only, minus some. Of approximately 23,000 clones listed, 84% are singletons. Source: unsorted PBMCs, taken approximately 6.2 years after starting antiretroviral therapy. Receptors were obtained from a man aged 30 to 39 with HIV.

The chain employs TRBV28 and TRBJ1-2; D gene ambiguous. The V gene lost 8 bases and the J gene lost 2 bases, with 9 bases spanning the gap. This CDR3 is built from 12 residues. From germline, CDR1 is MDHEN and CDR2 SYDVKM. The CDR3 reads CASELSNYGYTF. The CDR3 coding sequence is TGTGCCAGCGAATTATCGAACTATGGCTACACCTTC.

The chain uses TRBV16 and TRBJ1-1; 8 bases align to TRBD1. Losses at the gene ends were 9 bases for V and 5 bases for J; bases not matched to a gene: 8. CDR3 size: 13 residues. Per germline, CDR1 KGHSY and CDR2 FQNENV. This CDR3 is CASTDRGRTEAFF. Here the CDR3 DNA reads TGTGCCAGTACAGACAGGGGTCGGACTGAAGCTTTCTTT. The full variable domain, in which reference TRBV16 and TRBJ1-1 provide the parts outside the CDR3, is GEEVAQTPKHLVRGEGQKAKLYCAPIKGHSYVFWYQQVLKNEFKFLISFQNENVFDETGMPKERFSAKCLPNSPCSLEIQATKLEDSAVYFCASTDRGRTEAFFGQGTRLTVV.

The chain has TRBV30 and TRBJ1-5; no reliable D call. The germline gives CDR1 GTSNPN, CDR2 SVGIG (reference sequence). The V end was cut by 1 base, the J end by 7 bases, with 8 bases between. The CDR3 is 12 residues long. CDR3 nucleotide sequence: TGTGCCTGGAGTGGGGTGAAACAGCCCCAGCATTTT. This encodes CAWSGVKQPQHF.

The CDR3 sequence: CASSGGTLSGNTIYF. In nucleotides, the CDR3 is TGTGCCAGCAGCGGTGGGACACTCTCTGGAAACACCATATATTTT. This chain uses TRBV2 with TRBJ1-3, with a possible D match to TRBD1 (6 bases). The length of the CDR3 is 15 residues. Germline V gene sequence: CDR1 SNHLY, CDR2 FYNNEI. Trimming left V 6 bases short and J 0 bases short, with 12 bases between.

The CDR3 loop is CASSEPGLEGTDTQYF. CDR3 in DNA: TGTGCCAGCAGTGAACCGGGACTAGAAGGCACAGATACGCAGTATTTT. This sequence joins TRBV25-1 and TRBJ2-3, with 8 bases aligning to TRBD2. The germline CDR1 and CDR2 sequences are MGHDK and SYGVNS. Unmatched junction bases numbered 5, after V lost 2 bases and J lost 1 base. The CDR3 contains 16 residues.

The rearrangement links TRBV28 to TRBJ2-3, with D perhaps matching TRBD2 (5 bases). CDR1 and CDR2 (germline): MDHEN, SYDVKM. Trimming removed 6 bases from V and 6 bases from J, with 22 bases in between. The CDR3 sequence is 16 residues long. The CDR3 spells CASRRGRKSRWDTQYF. CDR3 in DNA: TGTGCCAGCAGACGGGGTAGGAAAAGCCGATGGGATACGCAGTATTTT.

The chain has TRBV5-5 and TRBJ1-4; D unresolved. The CDR3 consists of 14 residues. V lost 2 bases and J 8 bases, leaving 13 bases between the germline ends. Germline V gene data show CDR1 as SGHKS and CDR2 as YYEKEE (reference sequence). The CDR3 sequence: CASSLGGLGEKLFF. CDR3 DNA sequence: TGTGCCAGCAGCTTAGGAGGGTTAGGAGAAAAACTGTTTTTT.

V and J are TRBV7-2 and TRBJ1-2; D remains unclear. CDR3 length equals 14 residues. V dropped 5 bases and J dropped 2 bases, with 12 bases sitting between them. Per the germline V gene, CDR1 is SGHTA and CDR2 is FQGNSA. This CDR3 is CASSERTGNYGYTF. In nucleotides, the CDR3 is TGTGCCAGCAGCGAAAGAACGGGCAACTATGGCTACACCTTC.

The chain combines TRBV28 with TRBJ2-7; the match to TRBD2 covers 10 bases. The junction had 8 bases not matched to a gene; V was cut back by 4 bases and J by 2 bases. This CDR3 has 16 amino acids. From germline, CDR1 is MDHEN and CDR2 SYDVKM. CDR3 in amino acids: CASSSLGLAEAYEQYF. The CDR3 DNA reads TGTGCCAGCAGTTCCCTCGGACTAGCGGAGGCCTACGAGCAGTACTTC.

V usage is TRBV5-1 and J usage is TRBJ1-1; D call uncertain. V shed 4 bases and J shed 1 base, with 11 bases lying between them. Germline assignment: CDR1 SGHRS and CDR2 YFSETQ. The CDR3 is 14 residues long. Written as DNA, the CDR3 is TGCGCCAGCAGCGTAGACTCGGGGAACACTGAAGCTTTCTTT. This translates into CASSVDSGNTEAFF.

The chain recombines TRBV28 with TRBJ1-5, with TRBD1 identical over 7 bases. This CDR3 has 18 residues. With V trimmed by 5 bases and J by 1 base, 14 bases remained unmatched. CDR1 and CDR2 from the germline V gene are MDHEN and SYDVKM. The CDR3 coding sequence is TGTGCCAGCAGTGAACTACAGGGGCCCCGCCTAAGCAATCAGCCCCAGCATTTT. It translates to CASSELQGPRLSNQPQHF.

V is TRBV4-3 and J is TRBJ1-3; D call uncertain. Germline CDR1 reads LGHNA; CDR2 reads YSLEER. V was shortened by 0 bases and J by 1 base, with 7 bases between the two germline ends. The CDR3 runs 15 residues. For the CDR3, the DNA is TGCGCCAGCAGCCAAGATAGCCCATCTGGAAACACCATATATTTT. It yields the protein CASSQDSPSGNTIYF.

J is TRBJ2-1 and V is TRBV7-9; no reliable D call. This CDR3 contains 15 residues. V dropped 5 bases and J dropped 0 bases, with 11 bases sitting between them. Germline V gives CDR1 SEHNR, CDR2 FQNEAQ (reference sequence). CDR3 loop: CASSPWGNSYNEQFF. The DNA for the CDR3 is TGTGCCAGCAGCCCCTGGGGTAACTCCTACAATGAGCAGTTCTTC.

The gene calls are TRBV6-1 and TRBJ1-1, with no clear D. The CDR3 spans 13 residues. The ends were cut back, 6 bases at V and 0 bases at J, with 8 bases in the middle. Per germline, CDR1 MNHNS and CDR2 SASEGT. The CDR3 bases are TGTGCCAGCAGCGTGACATTGAACACTGAAGCTTTCTTT. It yields the protein CASSVTLNTEAFF.